Shown below are 27 T cell receptor beta chains from a single sample sequenced in a study of cytomegalovirus exposure and HLA in healthy donors. The assay was immunoSEQ multiplex PCR, and TCRdb's table has in-frame clones only and misses some. The table shows around 130,000 clones, with 85% occurring only once. Sequenced: PBMCs. These receptors were taken from a woman aged 25-40 years in good health and CMV-seronegative.

The chain recombines TRBV29-1 with TRBJ2-2, with D hard to call. CDR1 is SQVTM and CDR2 is ANQGSEA in the germline V gene. CDR3 length: 11 amino acids. Trimming removed 6 bases from V and 4 bases from J, with 6 bases in between. CDR3 amino acids: CSVLVTGELFF. The CDR3 DNA sequence: TGCAGCGTCCTCGTCACCGGGGAGCTGTTTTTT.

The chain employs TRBV5-6 and TRBJ1-5; the match to TRBD1 covers 7 bases. This CDR3 has 14 amino acids. Germline V gene lookup returns CDR1 SGHDT and CDR2 YYEEEE. After removal of 3 bases from V and 5 bases from J, the junction contained 5 bases not matched to a gene. The CDR3 bases are TGTGCCAGCAGCTCTACAGGGGATGATCAGCCCCAGCATTTT. Translated, it gives CASSSTGDDQPQHF.

The CDR3: CASSLGHITDTQYF. The CDR3, as DNA: TGCGCCAGCAGCTTGGGACACATCACAGATACGCAGTATTTT. This chain uses TRBV5-1 with TRBJ2-3; D is ambiguous. CDR1 is SGHRS, CDR2 YFSETQ, per germline. This CDR3 has 14 amino acids. The V and J ends lost 0 bases and 2 bases respectively, with 7 bases between them.

This chain links TRBV7-9 with TRBJ1-4; D possibly corresponds to TRBD1 (5 bases). Trimming cost V 2 bases and J 5 bases, with 12 bases left between them. This CDR3 region has 15 residues. The germline gives CDR1 SEHNR, CDR2 FQNEAQ (reference sequence). CDR3 sequence reads: CASSLWVRANEKLFF. The CDR3 DNA sequence: TGTGCCAGCAGCTTATGGGTCAGGGCGAATGAAAAACTGTTTTTT.

This clone was observed once. The CDR3 DNA follows: TGTGCCAGCAGTTACCGGGGTAGCGGGGAGGCGGGTACGCAGTATTTT. Its protein is CASSYRGSGEAGTQYF. V is TRBV6-6 and J is TRBJ2-3, with 8 nucleotides matching TRBD2. With 2 bases clipped from V and 8 bases from J, the junction kept 12 bases outside the gene matches. Per the germline V gene, CDR1 is MNHNY and CDR2 is SVGAGI (reference sequence). CDR3 length equals 16 residues.

V and J are TRBV5-4 and TRBJ2-5; 7 bases align to TRBD2. The CDR3 sequence is 14 residues long. Germline V gene data show CDR1 as SGHNT and CDR2 as YYREEE (reference sequence). V dropped 4 bases and J dropped 5; count of bases not matched to a gene: 8. As DNA, the CDR3 is TGTGCCAGCAGCATGCCGGGGGGTCAGGAGACCCAGTACTTC. It translates to CASSMPGGQETQYF.

The rearrangement links TRBV29-1 to TRBJ1-2, with 7 bases that match TRBD1. The V segment lost 8 bases and the J segment 6 bases; nucleotides outside the gene matches: 12. The CDR3 totals 13 residues. Germline-derived CDR1 and CDR2 are SQVTM and ANQGSEA. The CDR3 protein is CSLEATGRDGYTF. CDR3 sequence (DNA): TGCAGCCTAGAAGCGACAGGGAGAGATGGCTACACCTTC.

The chain is built from TRBV19 and TRBJ2-5; D possibly corresponds to TRBD2 (6 bases). The ends were cut back, 4 bases at V and 5 bases at J, with 14 bases in the middle. Per the germline V gene, CDR1 is LNHDA and CDR2 is SQIVND (reference sequence). The length of the CDR3 is 14 residues. This CDR3 is CASSNAGPGETQYF. The CDR3 DNA is TGTGCCAGTAGTAACGCGGGGCCTGGGGAGACCCAGTACTTC.

This chain uses TRBV9 with TRBJ2-5, with 8 bases that match TRBD2. CDR1 is SGDLS, CDR2 YYNGEE, per germline. V trimming: 0 bases; J trimming: 1 base; junction bases outside the gene matches: 5. The length of the CDR3 is 16 residues. The CDR3 bases are TGTGCCAGCAGCGTAGTGAGCGGGGGCCCCCAAGAGACCCAGTACTTC. Protein: CASSVVSGGPQETQYF. Supplemented by reference TRBV9 and TRBJ2-5, the full variable domain reads DSGVTQTPKHLITATGQRVTLRCSPRSGDLSVYWYQQSLDQGLQFLIQYYNGEERAKGNILERFSAQQFPDLHSELNLSSLELGDSALYFCASSVVSGGPQETQYFGPGTRLLVL.

This chain connects TRBV19 to TRBJ1-2, with a weak D call TRBD1 (6 bases). The V end was cut by 10 bases, the J end by 6 bases, with 15 bases between. CDR1 is LNHDA, CDR2 SQIVND, per germline (reference sequence). The CDR3 contains 12 residues. The CDR3 sequence: CAIDRPPNGYTF. CDR3 nucleotides: TGTGCCATAGACAGGCCCCCGAATGGCTACACCTTC.

The chain employs TRBV9 and TRBJ2-5; a possible D gene is TRBD2 (5 bases). CDR1 is SGDLS and CDR2 is YYNGEE in the germline V gene. V lost 0 bases, J lost 4 bases, and 13 bases lay in between. The length of the CDR3 is 15 residues. In nucleotides, the CDR3 is TGTGCCAGCAGCGTAGATGAGGGTTTAAGAGAGACCCAGTACTTC. It codes for CASSVDEGLRETQYF.

About this clone: Other DNA sequences in this sample translate to the same CDR3. The chain is built from TRBV5-1 and TRBJ1-1; 7 bases align to TRBD1. J lost 11 bases, V lost 0 bases, and 4 bases had no gene match. The germline CDR1 and CDR2 sequences are SGHRS and YFSETQ. CDR3 size: 12 residues. Here the CDR3 DNA reads TGCGCCAGCAGCTTGGCAGGGGGAGAGGCTTTCTTT. As protein: CASSLAGGEAFF.

There are a few counts of this clone. The chain carries TRBV18 and TRBJ1-1; a possible D gene is TRBD1 (5 bases). The CDR3 sequence is 15 residues long. CDR1 KGHSH and CDR2 LQKENI come from the germline V gene. V was pared by 4 bases and J by 0 bases, with 12 bases between. The CDR3 sequence is CASSLLAGLNTEAFF. In nucleotides, the CDR3 is TGTGCCAGCTCACTACTAGCGGGGCTGAACACTGAAGCTTTCTTT.

This chain's CDR3 is CASSPTGNGLAYGYTF. CDR3 bases: TGTGCCAGTAGTCCCACAGGAAATGGTCTCGCCTATGGCTACACCTTC. V gene TRBV19 combines with J gene TRBJ1-2, with TRBD1 as a possible D gene (5 bases). Trimming removed 5 bases from V and 4 bases from J, with 20 bases in between. CDR3 length: 16 amino acids. Germline V CDR1 and CDR2: LNHDA, SQIVND (reference sequence).

The sample holds one count of this clone. This rearrangement joins TRBV5-1 to TRBJ2-7, with 11 bases fitting TRBD2. Trimming removed 5 bases from V and 7 bases from J; junction bases left unmatched: 11. Germline CDR1 SGHRS, CDR2 YFSETQ. The CDR3 has 15 amino acids. CDR3 sequence reads: CASRELAGGNSEQYF. The DNA of the CDR3 is TGCGCCAGCAGAGAGCTAGCGGGGGGAAATTCGGAGCAGTACTTC.

This chain links TRBV27 with TRBJ2-3; 7 bases agree with TRBD2. Per the germline V gene, CDR1 is MNHEY and CDR2 is SMNVEV (reference sequence). V was pared by 5 bases and J by 0 bases, with 5 bases of the junction left unmatched. The CDR3 runs to 15 residues. The CDR3 nucleotides are TGTGCCAGCAGTGGTTCTAGCGGCAGCACAGATACGCAGTATTTT. This sequence encodes CASSGSSGSTDTQYF.

This chain uses TRBV2 with TRBJ2-1; 8 nucleotides line up with TRBD1. Germline trimming cut 3 bases from V and 12 bases from J; bases unmatched to any gene: 1. The germline V gene has CDR1 SNHLY and CDR2 FYNNEI. The CDR3 consists of 11 residues. This CDR3 reads CASSDRGRQFF. The CDR3 coding sequence is TGTGCCAGCAGTGACAGGGGGCGGCAGTTCTTC.

This chain's CDR3 is CASSLVSVAGISGANVLTF. CDR3 nucleotides: TGTGCCAGCAGCTTAGTTTCGGTAGCGGGGATCTCTGGGGCCAACGTCCTGACTTTC. The V and J genes are TRBV7-2 and TRBJ2-6, with 8 positions matching TRBD2. J gave up 0 bases and V 1 base, and 8 bases lay outside the gene matches. Per germline, CDR1 SGHTA and CDR2 FQGNSA. The CDR3 is 19 amino acids.

J is TRBJ1-5 and V is TRBV19, with 7 bases fitting TRBD1. Germline CDR1 and CDR2: LNHDA and SQIVND (reference sequence). J was trimmed by 7 bases and V by 5 bases; bases with no gene match: 8. The CDR3 contains 14 residues. The CDR3 bases are TGTGCCAGTAGTTTCGACAGGGAAGGGCAGCCCCAGCATTTT. This gives the protein CASSFDREGQPQHF.

This rearrangement joins TRBV30 to TRBJ1-6; D may be TRBD1 (5 bases). V gave up 4 bases and J gave up 12 bases, with 22 bases separating them. The CDR3 runs to 15 residues. Germline V gene sequence: CDR1 GTSNPN, CDR2 SVGIG (reference sequence). The CDR3 spells CAWNMRVGGVGPLHF. The CDR3, as DNA: TGTGCCTGGAACATGAGGGTAGGAGGGGTGGGACCCCTCCACTTT. Based on the CDR3 plus reference TRBV30 and TRBJ1-6, the full variable domain is SQTIHQWPATLVQPVGSPLSLECTVEGTSNPNLYWYRQAAGRGLQLLFYSVGIGQISSEVPQNLSASRPQDRQFILSSKKLLLSDSGFYLCAWNMRVGGVGPLHFGNGTRLTVT.

The J gene is TRBJ2-7, the V gene TRBV30; 7 positions match TRBD1. Germline CDR1 is GTSNPN and CDR2 is SVGIG (reference sequence). J gave up 1 base and V 2 bases, and 2 bases lay outside the gene matches. The CDR3 runs to 13 residues. The CDR3 spells CAWSRDSSYEQYF. CDR3 sequence (DNA): TGTGCCTGGAGTCGGGACAGTTCCTACGAGCAGTACTTC.

V is TRBV25-1 and J is TRBJ1-2; D gene uncertain. CDR1 MGHDK and CDR2 SYGVNS come from the germline V gene. This CDR3 region has 12 residues. V shed 5 bases and J shed 3 bases, with 7 bases lying between them. CDR3 protein: CASSIADYGYTF. In DNA, the CDR3 is TGTGCCAGCAGTATAGCCGACTATGGCTACACCTTC.

The chain joins TRBV9 to TRBJ1-2; 7 bases agree with TRBD1. Germline lookup yields CDR1 SGDLS and CDR2 YYNGEE. After removal of 4 bases from V and 4 bases from J, the junction contained 7 bases not matched to a gene. The CDR3 covers 14 residues. Here the CDR3 DNA reads TGTGCCAGCAGCCCTGGTCCAGGGGGCTATGGCTACACCTTC. Translation: CASSPGPGGYGYTF.

This rearrangement joins TRBV10-1 to TRBJ1-6; no definite D call. CDR3 length: 13 amino acids. Looked up from germline, CDR1 is WNHNN and CDR2 is SYGVQD (reference sequence). The germline V and J ends were trimmed by 5 bases and 9 bases, with 11 bases remaining between them. Here the CDR3 reads CASSMEEGSPLHF. For the CDR3, the DNA is TGCGCCAGCAGTATGGAAGAGGGTTCACCCCTCCACTTT.

The table lists this clone with a count of one. The chain uses TRBV7-6 and TRBJ2-2, with D maybe TRBD1 (6 bases). Per germline, CDR1 SGHVS and CDR2 FNYEAQ. Deletions cut 4 bases from V and 6 bases from J, with 27 bases between. This CDR3 comprises 19 residues. The DNA of the CDR3 is TGTGCCAGCAGCTCGGCGCCCAGCACGGGGACACTAATCTCCGGGGAGCTGTTTTTT. Its translation is CASSSAPSTGTLISGELFF. The full variable domain, completed using reference TRBV7-6 and TRBJ2-2, is GAGVSQSPRYKVTKRGQDVALRCDPISGHVSLYWYRQALGQGPEFLTYFNYEAQQDKSGLPNDRFSAERPEGSISTLTIQRTEQRDSAMYRCASSSAPSTGTLISGELFFGEGSRLTVL.

The V call is TRBV25-1, the J call TRBJ1-6, with 9 bases that match TRBD1. Trimming took 4 bases from V and 8 from J; bases not matched to a gene: 12. From germline, CDR1 is MGHDK and CDR2 SYGVNS. The CDR3 loop spans 17 amino acids. The CDR3 loop reads CASSGTTGGLSYSPLHF. CDR3 bases: TGTGCCAGCAGTGGGACAACAGGGGGCCTTTCTTATTCACCCCTCCACTTT.

The V gene is TRBV25-1, the J gene TRBJ2-7; no clear D. CDR1 is MGHDK, CDR2 SYGVNS, per germline. V gave up 3 bases and J gave up 2 bases, with 2 bases separating them. The CDR3 contains 11 residues. The CDR3 sequence: CASSDTYEQYF. CDR3 DNA sequence: TGTGCCAGCAGTGACACCTACGAGCAGTACTTC.